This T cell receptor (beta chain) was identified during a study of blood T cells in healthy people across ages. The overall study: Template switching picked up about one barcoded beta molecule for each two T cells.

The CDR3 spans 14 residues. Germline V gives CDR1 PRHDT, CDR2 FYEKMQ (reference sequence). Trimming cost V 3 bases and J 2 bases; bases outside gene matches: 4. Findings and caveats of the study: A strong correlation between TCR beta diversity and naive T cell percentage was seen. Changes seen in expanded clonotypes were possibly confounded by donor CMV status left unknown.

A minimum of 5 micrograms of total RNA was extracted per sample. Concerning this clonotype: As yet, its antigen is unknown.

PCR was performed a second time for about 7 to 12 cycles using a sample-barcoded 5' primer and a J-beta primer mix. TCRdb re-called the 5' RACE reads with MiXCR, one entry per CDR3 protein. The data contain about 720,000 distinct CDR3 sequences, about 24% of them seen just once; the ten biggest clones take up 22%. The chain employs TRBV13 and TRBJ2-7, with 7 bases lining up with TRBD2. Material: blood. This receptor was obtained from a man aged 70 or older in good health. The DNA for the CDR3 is TGTGCCAGCAGCTTCTCTAGCGGCGCCTACGAGCAGTACGTC. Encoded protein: CASSFSSGAYEQYV.